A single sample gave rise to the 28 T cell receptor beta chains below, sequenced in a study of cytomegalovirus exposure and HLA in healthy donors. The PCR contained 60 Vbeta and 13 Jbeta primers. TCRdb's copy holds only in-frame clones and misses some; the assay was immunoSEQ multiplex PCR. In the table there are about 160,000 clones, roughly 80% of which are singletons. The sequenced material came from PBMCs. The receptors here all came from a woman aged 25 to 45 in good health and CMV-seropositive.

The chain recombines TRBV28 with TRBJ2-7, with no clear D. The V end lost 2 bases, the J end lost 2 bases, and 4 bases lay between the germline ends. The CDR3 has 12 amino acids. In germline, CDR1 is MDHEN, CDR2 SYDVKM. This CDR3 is CASSLQAYEQYF. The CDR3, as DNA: TGTGCCAGCAGTTTACAGGCCTACGAGCAGTACTTC.

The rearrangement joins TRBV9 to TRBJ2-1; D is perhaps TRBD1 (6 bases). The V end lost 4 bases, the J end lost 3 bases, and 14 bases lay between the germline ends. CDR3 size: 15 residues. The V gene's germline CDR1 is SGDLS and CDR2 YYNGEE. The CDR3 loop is CASSSPGHHYNEQFF. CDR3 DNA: TGTGCCAGCAGCTCACCGGGACACCACTACAATGAGCAGTTCTTC.

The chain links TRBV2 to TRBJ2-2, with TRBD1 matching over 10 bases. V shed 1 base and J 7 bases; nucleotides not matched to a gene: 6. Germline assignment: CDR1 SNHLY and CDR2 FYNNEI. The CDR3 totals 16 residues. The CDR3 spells CASSEGWGTGDGELFF. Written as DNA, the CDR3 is TGTGCCAGCAGTGAAGGGTGGGGGACAGGGGACGGGGAGCTGTTTTTT.

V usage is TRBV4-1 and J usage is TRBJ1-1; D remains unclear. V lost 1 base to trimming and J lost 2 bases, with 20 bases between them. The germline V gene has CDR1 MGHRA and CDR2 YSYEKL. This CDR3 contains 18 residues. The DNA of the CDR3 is TGCGCCAGCAGCCAAGCCATTCCCCGGTCCCCAGGTAACACTGAAGCTTTCTTT. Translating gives CASSQAIPRSPGNTEAFF.

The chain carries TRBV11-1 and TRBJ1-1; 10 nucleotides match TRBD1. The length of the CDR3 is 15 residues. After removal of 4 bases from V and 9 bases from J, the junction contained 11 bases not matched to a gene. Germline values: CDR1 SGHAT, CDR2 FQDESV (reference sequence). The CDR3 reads CASSSAGTGDLKAFF. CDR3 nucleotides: TGTGCCAGCAGCTCGGCAGGGACAGGGGATTTAAAAGCTTTCTTT.

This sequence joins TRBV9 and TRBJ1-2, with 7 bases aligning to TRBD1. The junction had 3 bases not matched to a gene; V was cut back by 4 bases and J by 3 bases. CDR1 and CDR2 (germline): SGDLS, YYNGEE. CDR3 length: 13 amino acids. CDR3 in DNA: TGTGCCAGCAGCCCCGGGACAGACTATGGCTACACCTTC. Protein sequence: CASSPGTDYGYTF.

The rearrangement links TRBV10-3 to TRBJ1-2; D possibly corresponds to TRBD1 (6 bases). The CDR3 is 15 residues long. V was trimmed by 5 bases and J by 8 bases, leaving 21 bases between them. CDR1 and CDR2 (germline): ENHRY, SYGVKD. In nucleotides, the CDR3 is TGTGCCATCAGTCCCGACACACAGGGTGTCCGAGGCTACACCTTC. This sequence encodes CAISPDTQGVRGYTF.

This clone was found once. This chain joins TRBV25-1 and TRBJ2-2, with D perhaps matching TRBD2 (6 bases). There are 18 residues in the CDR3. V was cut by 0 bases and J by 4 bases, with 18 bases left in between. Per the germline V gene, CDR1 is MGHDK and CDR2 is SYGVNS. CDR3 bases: TGTGCCAGCAGTGAATATTGGGGGGACTGGAGGAGCACCGGGGAGCTGTTTTTT. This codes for CASSEYWGDWRSTGELFF. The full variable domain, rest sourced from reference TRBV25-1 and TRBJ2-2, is EADIYQTPRYLVIGTGKKITLECSQTMGHDKMYWYQQDPGMELHLIHYSYGVNSTEKGDLSSESTVSRIRTEHFPLTLESARPSHTSQYLCASSEYWGDWRSTGELFFGEGSRLTVL.

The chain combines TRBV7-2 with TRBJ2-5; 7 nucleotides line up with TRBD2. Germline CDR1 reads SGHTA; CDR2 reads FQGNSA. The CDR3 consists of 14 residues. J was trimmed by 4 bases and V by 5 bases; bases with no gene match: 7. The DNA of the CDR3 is TGTGCCAGCAGCCGGGGAGGGGCCGGAGAGACCCAGTACTTC. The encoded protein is CASSRGGAGETQYF.

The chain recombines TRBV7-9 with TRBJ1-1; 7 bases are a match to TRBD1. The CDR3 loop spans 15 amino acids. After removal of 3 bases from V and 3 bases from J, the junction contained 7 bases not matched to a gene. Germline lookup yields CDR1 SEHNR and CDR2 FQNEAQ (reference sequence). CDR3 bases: TGTGCCAGCAGCTTTACTCGTCAGGGGGACACTGAAGCTTTCTTT. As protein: CASSFTRQGDTEAFF.

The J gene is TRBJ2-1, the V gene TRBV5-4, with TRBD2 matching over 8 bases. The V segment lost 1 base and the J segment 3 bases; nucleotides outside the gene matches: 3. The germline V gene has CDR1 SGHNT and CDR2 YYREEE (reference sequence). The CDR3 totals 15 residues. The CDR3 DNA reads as TGTGCCAGCAGCTTGAGGAGCGGGAGCTACAATGAGCAGTTCTTC. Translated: CASSLRSGSYNEQFF.

The DNA of the CDR3 is TGTGCCAGTACCCCCGTTGTCAGGGGGCAGGGATATGGCTACACCTTC. Protein: CASTPVVRGQGYGYTF. The chain joins TRBV19 to TRBJ1-2; 8 bases line up with TRBD1. Trimming took 7 bases from V and 5 from J; bases not matched to a gene: 15. Germline-derived CDR1 and CDR2 are LNHDA and SQIVND (reference sequence). The CDR3 sequence is 16 residues long.

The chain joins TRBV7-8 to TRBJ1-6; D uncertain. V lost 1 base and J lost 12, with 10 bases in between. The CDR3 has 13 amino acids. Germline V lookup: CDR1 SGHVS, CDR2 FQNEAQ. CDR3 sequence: CASSLGVREPLHF. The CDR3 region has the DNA TGTGCCAGCAGCTTAGGGGTGCGGGAACCCCTCCACTTT. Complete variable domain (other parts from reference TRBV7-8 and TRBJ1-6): GAGVSQSPRYKVAKRGQDVALRCDPISGHVSLFWYQQALGQGPEFLTYFQNEAQLDKSGLPSDRFFAERPEGSVSTLKIQRTQQEDSAVYLCASSLGVREPLHFGNGTRLTVT.

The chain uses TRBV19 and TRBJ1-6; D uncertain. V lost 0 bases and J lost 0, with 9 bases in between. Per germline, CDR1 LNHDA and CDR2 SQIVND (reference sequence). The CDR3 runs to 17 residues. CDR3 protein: CASSIDLTSSYNSPLHF. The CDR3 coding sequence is TGTGCCAGTAGTATAGATCTGACAAGCTCCTATAATTCACCCCTCCACTTT.

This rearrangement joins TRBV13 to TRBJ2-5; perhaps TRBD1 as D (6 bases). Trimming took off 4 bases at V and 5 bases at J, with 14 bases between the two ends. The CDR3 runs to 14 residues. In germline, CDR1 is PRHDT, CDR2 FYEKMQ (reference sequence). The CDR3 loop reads CASSSQQGSETQYF. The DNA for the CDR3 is TGTGCCAGCAGCTCACAACAGGGATCCGAGACCCAGTACTTC. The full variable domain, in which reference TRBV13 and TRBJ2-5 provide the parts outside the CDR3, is AAGVIQSPRHLIKEKRETATLKCYPIPRHDTVYWYQQGPGQDPQFLISFYEKMQSDKGSIPDRFSAQQFSDYHSELNMSSLELGDSALYFCASSSQQGSETQYFGPGTRLLVL.

CDR3 sequence (DNA): TGTGCCAGCGCGAGAACTAGCGGGGGGTACAATGAGCAGTTCTTC. Translation: CASARTSGGYNEQFF. The chain has TRBV7-2 and TRBJ2-1, with 12 bases identical to TRBD2. This CDR3 has 15 amino acids. The junction had 6 bases not matched to a gene; V was cut back by 8 bases and J by 4 bases. Germline V lookup: CDR1 SGHTA, CDR2 FQGNSA.

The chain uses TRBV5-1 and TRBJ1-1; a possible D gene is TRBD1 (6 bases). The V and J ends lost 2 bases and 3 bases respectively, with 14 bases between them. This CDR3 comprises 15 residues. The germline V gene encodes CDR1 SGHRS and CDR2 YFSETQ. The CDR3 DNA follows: TGCGCCAGCAGCTTTACAGGGTCTACGGACACTGAAGCTTTCTTT. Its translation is CASSFTGSTDTEAFF.

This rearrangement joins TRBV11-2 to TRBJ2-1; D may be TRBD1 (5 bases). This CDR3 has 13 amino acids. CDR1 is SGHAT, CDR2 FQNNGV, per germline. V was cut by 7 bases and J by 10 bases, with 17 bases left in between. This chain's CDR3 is CASKNRNEGEQFF. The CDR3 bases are TGTGCCAGCAAAAACAGGAATGAAGGCGAGCAGTTCTTC.

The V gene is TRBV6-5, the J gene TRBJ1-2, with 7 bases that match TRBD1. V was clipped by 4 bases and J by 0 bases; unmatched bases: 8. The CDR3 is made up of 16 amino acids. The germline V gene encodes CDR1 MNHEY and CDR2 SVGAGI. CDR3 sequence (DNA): TGTGCCAGCAGTTTACTCTGGACAGGAGCTAACTATGGCTACACCTTC. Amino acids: CASSLLWTGANYGYTF.

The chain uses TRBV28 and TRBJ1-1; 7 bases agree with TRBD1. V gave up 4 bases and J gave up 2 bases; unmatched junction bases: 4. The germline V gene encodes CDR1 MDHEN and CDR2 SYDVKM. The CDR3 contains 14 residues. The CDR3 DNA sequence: TGTGCCAGCAGTTCACAGGGGCTTAACACTGAAGCTTTCTTT. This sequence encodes CASSSQGLNTEAFF.

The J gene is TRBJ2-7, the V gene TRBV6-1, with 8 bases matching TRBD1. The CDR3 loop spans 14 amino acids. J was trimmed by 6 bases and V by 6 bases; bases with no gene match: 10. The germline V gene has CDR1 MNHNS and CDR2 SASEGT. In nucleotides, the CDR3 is TGTGCCAGCAGGGAAACAGGGGGTTGGAGCGAGCAGTACTTC. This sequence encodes CASRETGGWSEQYF.

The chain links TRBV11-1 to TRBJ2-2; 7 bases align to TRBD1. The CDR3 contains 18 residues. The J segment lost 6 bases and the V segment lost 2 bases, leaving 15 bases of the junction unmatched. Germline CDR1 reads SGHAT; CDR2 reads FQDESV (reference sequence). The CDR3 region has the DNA TGTGCCAGCAGCTTAAGGATGTGGGGATCCGGGACAGCCGGGGAGCTGTTTTTT. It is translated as CASSLRMWGSGTAGELFF.

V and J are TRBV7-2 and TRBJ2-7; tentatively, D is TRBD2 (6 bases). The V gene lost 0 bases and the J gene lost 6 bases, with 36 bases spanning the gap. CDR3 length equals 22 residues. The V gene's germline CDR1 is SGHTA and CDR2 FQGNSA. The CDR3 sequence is CASSLAADISSPGGRSGSEQYF. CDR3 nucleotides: TGTGCCAGCAGCTTAGCCGCCGATATTAGCAGTCCAGGAGGGAGAAGTGGGAGCGAGCAGTACTTC.

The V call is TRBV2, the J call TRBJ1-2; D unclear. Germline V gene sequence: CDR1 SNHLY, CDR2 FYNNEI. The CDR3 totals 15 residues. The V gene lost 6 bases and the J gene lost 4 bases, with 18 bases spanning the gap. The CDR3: CASRRERGELYGYTF. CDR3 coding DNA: TGTGCCAGCAGGCGGGAACGCGGGGAACTCTATGGCTACACCTTC.

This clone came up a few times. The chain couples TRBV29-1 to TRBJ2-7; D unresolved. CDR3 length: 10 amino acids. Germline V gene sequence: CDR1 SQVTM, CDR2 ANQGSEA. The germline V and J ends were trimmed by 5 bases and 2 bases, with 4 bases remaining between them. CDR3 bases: TGCAGCGTTTTTACCTACGAGCAGTACTTC. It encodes CSVFTYEQYF.

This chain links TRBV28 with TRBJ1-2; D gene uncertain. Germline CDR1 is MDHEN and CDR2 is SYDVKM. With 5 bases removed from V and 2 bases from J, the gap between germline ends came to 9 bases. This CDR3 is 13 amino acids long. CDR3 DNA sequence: TGTGCCAGCAGTCTGACAATAAACTATGGCTACACCTTC. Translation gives CASSLTINYGYTF.

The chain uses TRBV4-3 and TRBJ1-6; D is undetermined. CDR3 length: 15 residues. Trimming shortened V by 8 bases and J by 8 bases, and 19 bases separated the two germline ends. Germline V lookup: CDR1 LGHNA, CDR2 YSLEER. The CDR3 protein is CASSETIKGDSPLHF. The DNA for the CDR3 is TGCGCCAGCTCCGAGACAATAAAGGGAGATTCACCCCTCCACTTT.

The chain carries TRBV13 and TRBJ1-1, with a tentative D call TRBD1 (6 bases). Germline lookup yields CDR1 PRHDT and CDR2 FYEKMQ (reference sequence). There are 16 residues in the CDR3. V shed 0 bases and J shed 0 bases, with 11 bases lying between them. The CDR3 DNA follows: TGTGCCAGCAGCTTAGGCACAGGGTGGATGAACACTGAAGCTTTCTTT. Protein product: CASSLGTGWMNTEAFF.